The 3 T cell receptor beta chains below were found in one sample sequenced in a study of shared clonotypes between healthy human individuals (TCRdb year 2020). The library was obtained by the immunoSEQ multiplex PCR assay. In TCRdb, the immuneACCESS table is reduced to in-frame sequences with V and J assigned. These tables do not hold every clone; where another copy was compared, an unresolved V gene accounts for under half, and the others remain unexplained. The sample has roughly 2,500,000 clones on record, 93% of them singletons. The top ten hold 0.35% to 0.45% of the sample. Sequencing was performed on naive CD4+ T cells from PBMCs. This specimen's cell subset or site label, per the study, means: CD45RA+ positively selected. These receptor sequences come from a man between 18 and 29 years old in good health. Some clones in this sample may be carry-over from other donors' samples.

This clone has just one count. This sequence joins TRBV7-9 and TRBJ1-3, with D perhaps matching TRBD1 (5 bases). The CDR3 totals 12 residues. Between the trimmed V and J ends, which lost 5 bases and 7 bases, there was a span of 9 bases. Germline assignment: CDR1 SEHNR and CDR2 FQNEAQ (reference sequence). The CDR3: CASSVGHNTIYF. DNA for the CDR3: TGTGCCAGCAGCGTCGGACACAACACCATATATTTT.

As for this clone: Other DNA sequences in this specimen translate into the identical CDR3. This chain joins TRBV5-1 and TRBJ2-7, with 12 bases lining up with TRBD2. The V and J ends lost 4 bases and 2 bases, in that order; junction bases with no gene match: 4. CDR1 SGHRS and CDR2 YFSETQ come from the germline V gene. The CDR3 runs to 15 residues. The CDR3 bases are TGCGCCAGCAGCCCAGGGACTAGCGGGCCCTACGAGCAGTACTTC. This codes for CASSPGTSGPYEQYF.

The genes are TRBV14 and TRBJ1-1; D is perhaps TRBD1 (5 bases). Germline V gene data show CDR1 as SGHDN and CDR2 as FVKESK. The V end lost 0 bases, the J end lost 6 bases, and 17 bases lay between the germline ends. The CDR3 covers 16 residues. The CDR3 sequence is CASSQDLLFWGAEAFF. In DNA form, the CDR3 reads TGTGCCAGCAGCCAAGACCTCCTTTTCTGGGGCGCTGAAGCTTTCTTT.